This T cell receptor (beta chain) derives from a study of T cells in Graves' hyperthyroidism and ophthalmopathy. Unmatched junction bases numbered 17, after V lost 6 bases and J lost 5 bases. This CDR3 has 18 residues. This clonotype was observed a handful of times. The CDR3 regions of TCR beta were amplified from RNA transcripts. The HTBI primer set served for first-round RT-PCR of the TCR CDR3. MiXCR was run by TCRdb on the multiplex PCR reads, yielding one entry per CDR3 protein. The sample includes 380,000 or so distinct CDR3 sequences, approximately 12% of them seen just once. Each patient was aged 18 to 65 and had newly diagnosed hyperthyroidism of under 2 months' duration. The blood sample predates any ophthalmopathy symptoms, coming from first hyperthyroidism diagnosis.

The sequenced material came from blood. This TCR came from a man aged 25-45 years with Graves' hyperthyroidism that later progressed to Graves' ophthalmopathy. V is TRBV12-3 or TRBV12-4 and J is TRBJ2-2; TRBD1 aligns across 8 bases. CDR3 loop: CASRPLFGQGAVTGELFF. DNA for the CDR3: TGTGCCAGCAGACCCCTTTTTGGGCAGGGGGCCGTGACCGGGGAGCTGTTTTTT.